The rows below give T cell receptor beta chains drawn from one sample of a study of blood T cell repertoires in COVID-19. Generated by immunoSEQ multiplex PCR, the TCRdb table keeps only in-frame clones and is missing some. Of some 280,000 clones listed, about 91% are singletons. The material sequenced was peripheral blood. The receptor source for this set is a woman aged 55-69 years with acute or convalescent COVID-19. CDR3s include the opening cysteine and the closing phenylalanine or tryptophan. A D gene is named only where the DNA matches it firmly. Clone sizes are given selectively: once, few, many, or a class where the clone is expanded.

d_call j_call clone_size v_call cdr3_nt cdr3_aa
. TRBJ2-3 . TRBV9 TGTGCCAGCAGCGTAGGTAGCGTCAGCACAGATACGCAGTATTTT CASSVGSVSTDTQYF
TRBD1 TRBJ2-7 few TRBV6-5 TGTGCCAGCAGTTCCCGGACAGGTACGAGCAGTTACTTC CASSSRTGTSSYF
TRBD2 TRBJ2-3 . TRBV24-1 TGTGCCACCAGTGATCCTAGCGGGAGGGCGTTAGATACGCAGTATTTT CATSDPSGRALDTQYF
TRBD1 TRBJ2-3 once TRBV7-9 TGTGCCAGCAGCCTCGAATGGGATTACCGGGACAGGGACACAGATACGCAGTATTTT CASSLEWDYRDRDTDTQYF
. TRBJ1-1 . TRBV19 TGTGCCAGTAGTGCCTTCGGGGGTGAAGCTTTCTTT CASSAFGGEAFF
. TRBJ2-1 . TRBV5-4 TGTGCCAGCAGCCTCCTATCGAGGTCCGGGAATGAGCAGTTCTTC CASSLLSRSGNEQFF
TRBD1 TRBJ2-7 once TRBV27 TGTGCCAGCAGTTTAAGGGGGACAGACAGCTCCTACGAGCAGTACTTC CASSLRGTDSSYEQYF
TRBD1 TRBJ2-7 once TRBV29-1 TGCAGCGTGAGGGACAGCTCCTACGAGCAGTACTTC CSVRDSSYEQYF
. TRBJ2-3 . TRBV6-5 TGTGCCAGCAGTCGGGTGTCCGATACGCAGTATTTT CASSRVSDTQYF
TRBD2 TRBJ2-7 . TRBV11-2 TGTGCCAGCAGCTTAGCGGGCGGGAGCACCCCCTACGAGCAGTACTTC CASSLAGGSTPYEQYF
TRBD1 TRBJ1-2 few TRBV6-5 TGTGCCAGCGCCCCTGGGACAGTATATGGCTACACCTTC CASAPGTVYGYTF
TRBD1 TRBJ2-1 . TRBV7-2 TGTGCCAGCAACCTGCGTGTACGGGACAGGGACGGAGGTGAGCAGTTCTTC CASNLRVRDRDGGEQFF
TRBD1 TRBJ1-2 once TRBV28 TGTGCCAGCAGCATCGGGACAGTTATATCCTATGGCTACACCTTC CASSIGTVISYGYTF
TRBD2 TRBJ2-2 . TRBV14 TGTGCCAGCAGCCAATTTGGGCTAGCGGGGTCCGGGGAGCTGTTTTTT CASSQFGLAGSGELFF
TRBD1 TRBJ1-4 once TRBV5-1 TGCGCCAGCAGCCCCGGACAGGGGGAGATAGGAGAAAAACTGTTTTTT CASSPGQGEIGEKLFF
. TRBJ1-3 once TRBV9 TGTGCCAGCAGCGTAGACAGCTTCTCTGGAAACACCATATATTTT CASSVDSFSGNTIYF